This T cell receptor beta chain was captured by sequencing in a study of OX40 agonist ivuxolimab in advanced cancers. Overall study: The study treated patients with ivuxolimab, an agonistic anti-OX40 (CD134) antibody. Each dose-escalation patient presented with hepatocellular carcinoma, melanoma, renal cell or head and neck cancer. The dose-escalation cohort was around 83% male, with a mean age of 60 years, ranging about 20 to 85. Overall study results and limits: CD8+ T cells (on average) carried more expanded clones than CD4+ T cells.

Regarding this clone: Its target is not known.

The CDR3 extends over 13 amino acids. The germline V gene encodes CDR1 SQVTM and CDR2 ANQGSEA. V was shortened by 4 bases and J by 3 bases, with 12 bases between the two germline ends. Clones were sequenced by immunoSEQ multiplex PCR, and TCRdb holds only the in-frame ones, with some missing. The sample yields roughly 82,000 clones, roughly 83% seen once. The TCR originated in an adult with an advanced solid tumor such as melanoma, head and neck, liver or kidney cancer. This sequence joins TRBV29-1 and TRBJ1-1; D remains unclear. The sample here was CD4+ or CD8+ T cells sorted from blood, taken in a trial of the OX40 agonist ivuxolimab. CDR3 region: CSVVSSWDTEAFF. CDR3 in DNA: TGCAGCGTTGTGTCCAGCTGGGACACTGAAGCTTTCTTT.